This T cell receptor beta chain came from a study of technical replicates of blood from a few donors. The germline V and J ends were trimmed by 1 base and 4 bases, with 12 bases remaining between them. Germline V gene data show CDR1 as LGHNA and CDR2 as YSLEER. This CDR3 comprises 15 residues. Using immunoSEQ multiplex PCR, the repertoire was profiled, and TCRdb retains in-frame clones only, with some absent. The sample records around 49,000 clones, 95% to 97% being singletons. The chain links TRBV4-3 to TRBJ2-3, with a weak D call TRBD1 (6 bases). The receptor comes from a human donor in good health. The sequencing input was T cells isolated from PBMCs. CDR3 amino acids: CASSQVQGSADTQYF. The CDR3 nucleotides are TGCGCCAGCAGCCAAGTACAGGGAAGCGCAGATACGCAGTATTTT.